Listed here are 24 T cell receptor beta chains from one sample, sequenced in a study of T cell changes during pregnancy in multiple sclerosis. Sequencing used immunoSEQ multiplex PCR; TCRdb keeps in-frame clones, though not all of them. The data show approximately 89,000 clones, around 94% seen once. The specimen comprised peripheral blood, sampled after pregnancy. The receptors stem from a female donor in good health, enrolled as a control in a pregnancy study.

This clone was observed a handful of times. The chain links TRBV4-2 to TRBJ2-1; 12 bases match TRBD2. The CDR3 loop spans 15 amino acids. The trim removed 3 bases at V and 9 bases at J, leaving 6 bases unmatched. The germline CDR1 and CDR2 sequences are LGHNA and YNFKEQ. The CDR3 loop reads CASSHELAGGVEQFF. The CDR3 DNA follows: TGTGCCAGCAGCCATGAACTAGCGGGAGGCGTTGAGCAGTTCTTC.

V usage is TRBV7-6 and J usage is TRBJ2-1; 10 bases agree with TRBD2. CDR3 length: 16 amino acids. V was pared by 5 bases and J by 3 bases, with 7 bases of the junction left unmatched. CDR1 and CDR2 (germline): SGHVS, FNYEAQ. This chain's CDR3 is CASSPYTSGDYNEQFF. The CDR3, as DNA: TGTGCCAGCAGCCCATACACTAGCGGGGACTACAATGAGCAGTTCTTC.

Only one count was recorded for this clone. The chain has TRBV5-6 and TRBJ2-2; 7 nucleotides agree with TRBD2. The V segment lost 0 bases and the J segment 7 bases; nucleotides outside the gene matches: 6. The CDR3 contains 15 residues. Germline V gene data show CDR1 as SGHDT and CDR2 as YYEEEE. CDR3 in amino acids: CASSLGGSGVGELFF. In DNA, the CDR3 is TGTGCCAGCAGCTTGGGCGGGAGTGGGGTCGGGGAGCTGTTTTTT.

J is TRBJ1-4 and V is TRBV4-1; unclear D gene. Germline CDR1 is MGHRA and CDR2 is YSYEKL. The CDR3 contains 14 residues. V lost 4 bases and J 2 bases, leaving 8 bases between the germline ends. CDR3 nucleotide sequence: TGCGCCAGCAGCCCCCCTCGGACTAATGAAAAACTGTTTTTT. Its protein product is CASSPPRTNEKLFF.

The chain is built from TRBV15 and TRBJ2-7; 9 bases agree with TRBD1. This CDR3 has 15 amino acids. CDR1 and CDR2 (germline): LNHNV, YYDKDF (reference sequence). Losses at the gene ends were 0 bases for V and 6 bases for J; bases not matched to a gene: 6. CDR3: CATSRDSGTGFEQYF. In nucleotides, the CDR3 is TGTGCCACCAGCAGAGATTCGGGGACAGGGTTCGAGCAGTACTTC.

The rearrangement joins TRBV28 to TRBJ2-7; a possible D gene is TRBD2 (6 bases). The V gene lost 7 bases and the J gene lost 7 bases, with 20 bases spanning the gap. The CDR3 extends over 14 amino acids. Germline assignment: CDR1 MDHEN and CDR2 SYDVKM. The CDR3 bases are TGTGCCAGCATTATGGAGATAGCGGCGGGGGAGCAGTACTTC. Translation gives CASIMEIAAGEQYF.

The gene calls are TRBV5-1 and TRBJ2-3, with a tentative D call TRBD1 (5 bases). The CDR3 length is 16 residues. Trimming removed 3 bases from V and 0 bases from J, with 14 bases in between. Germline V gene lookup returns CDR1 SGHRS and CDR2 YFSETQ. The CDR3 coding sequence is TGCGCCAGCAGCTACATACAGGCGTCTAGCACAGATACGCAGTATTTT. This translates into CASSYIQASSTDTQYF.

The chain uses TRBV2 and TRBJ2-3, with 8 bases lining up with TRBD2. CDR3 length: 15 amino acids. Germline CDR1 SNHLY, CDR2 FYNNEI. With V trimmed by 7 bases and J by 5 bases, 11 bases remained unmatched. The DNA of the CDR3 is TGTGCCAGCACCGAGACAGCGGGAGTTGGAGATACGCAGTATTTT. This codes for CASTETAGVGDTQYF.

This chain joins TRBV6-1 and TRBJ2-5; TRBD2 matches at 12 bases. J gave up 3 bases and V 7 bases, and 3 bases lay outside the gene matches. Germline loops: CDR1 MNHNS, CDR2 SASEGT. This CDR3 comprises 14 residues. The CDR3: CASKRLAGEETQYF. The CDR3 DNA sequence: TGTGCCAGCAAGAGACTAGCGGGAGAAGAGACCCAGTACTTC.

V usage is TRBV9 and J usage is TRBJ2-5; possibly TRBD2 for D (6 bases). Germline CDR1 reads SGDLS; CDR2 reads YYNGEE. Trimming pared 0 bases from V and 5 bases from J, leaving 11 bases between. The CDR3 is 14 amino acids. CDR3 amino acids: CASSVGVGRETQYF. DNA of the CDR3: TGTGCCAGCAGCGTAGGGGTAGGGAGGGAGACCCAGTACTTC.

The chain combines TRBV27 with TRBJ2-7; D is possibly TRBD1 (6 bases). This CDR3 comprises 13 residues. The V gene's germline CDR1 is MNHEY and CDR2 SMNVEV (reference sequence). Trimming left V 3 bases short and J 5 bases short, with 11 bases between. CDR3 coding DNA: TGTGCCAGCAGTTTCCAGGGGTCCCACGAGCAGTACTTC. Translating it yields CASSFQGSHEQYF.

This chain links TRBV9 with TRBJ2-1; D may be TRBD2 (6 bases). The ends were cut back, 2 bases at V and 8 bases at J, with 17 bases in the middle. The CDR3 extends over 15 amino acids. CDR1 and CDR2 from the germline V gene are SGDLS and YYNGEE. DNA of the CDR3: TGTGCCAGCAGCGTTTCCTCGACTAGTTTCGATGAGCAGTTCTTC. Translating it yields CASSVSSTSFDEQFF.

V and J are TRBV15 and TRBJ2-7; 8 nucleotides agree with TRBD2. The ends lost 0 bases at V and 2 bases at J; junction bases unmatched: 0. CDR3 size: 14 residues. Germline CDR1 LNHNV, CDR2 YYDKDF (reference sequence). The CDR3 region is CATSRELAAYEQYF. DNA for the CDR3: TGTGCCACCAGCAGAGAACTAGCGGCCTACGAGCAGTACTTC.

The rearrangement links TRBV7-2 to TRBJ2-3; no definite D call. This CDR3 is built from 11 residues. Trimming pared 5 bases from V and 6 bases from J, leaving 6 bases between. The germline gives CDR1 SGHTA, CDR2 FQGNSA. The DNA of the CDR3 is TGTGCCAGCAGCGAGTTGGATACGCAGTATTTT. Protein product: CASSELDTQYF.

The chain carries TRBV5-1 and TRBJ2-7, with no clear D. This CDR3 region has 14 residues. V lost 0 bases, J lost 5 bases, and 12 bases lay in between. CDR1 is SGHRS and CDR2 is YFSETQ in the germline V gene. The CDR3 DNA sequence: TGCGCCAGCAGCTTGGCCGCAGGCTTGGACGAGCAGTACTTC. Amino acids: CASSLAAGLDEQYF.

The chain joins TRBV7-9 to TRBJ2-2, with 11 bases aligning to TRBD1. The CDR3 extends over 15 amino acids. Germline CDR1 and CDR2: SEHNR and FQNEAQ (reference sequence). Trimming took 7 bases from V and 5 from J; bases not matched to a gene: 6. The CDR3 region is CASKDGTGGTGELFF. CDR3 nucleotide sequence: TGTGCCAGCAAAGACGGGACAGGGGGTACCGGGGAGCTGTTTTTT.

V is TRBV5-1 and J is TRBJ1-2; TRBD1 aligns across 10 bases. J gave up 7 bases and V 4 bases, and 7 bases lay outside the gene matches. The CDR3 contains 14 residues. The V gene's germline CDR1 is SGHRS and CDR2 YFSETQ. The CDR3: CASSTRTGGGGYTF. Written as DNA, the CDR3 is TGCGCCAGCAGCACACGGACAGGGGGGGGTGGCTACACCTTC.

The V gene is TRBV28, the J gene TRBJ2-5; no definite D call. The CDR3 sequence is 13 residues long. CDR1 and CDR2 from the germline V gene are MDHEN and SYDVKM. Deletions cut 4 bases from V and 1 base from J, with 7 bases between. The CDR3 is CASSWAVQETQYF. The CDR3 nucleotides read TGTGCCAGCAGTTGGGCCGTCCAAGAGACCCAGTACTTC.

The CDR3 protein is CASSLGWLASGGNEQYF. CDR3 DNA sequence: TGTGCCAGCAGCTTGGGGTGGCTGGCTAGCGGGGGGAACGAGCAGTACTTC. V is TRBV5-5 and J is TRBJ2-7; 11 bases fit TRBD2. Germline assignment: CDR1 SGHKS and CDR2 YYEKEE (reference sequence). The CDR3 length is 17 residues. V lost 0 bases to trimming and J lost 5 bases; unmatched junction nucleotides: 10.

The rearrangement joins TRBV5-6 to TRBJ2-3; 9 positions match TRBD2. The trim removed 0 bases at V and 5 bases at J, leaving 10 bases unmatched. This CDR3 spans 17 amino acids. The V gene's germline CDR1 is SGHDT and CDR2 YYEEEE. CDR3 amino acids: CASSLALAGVGLDTQYF. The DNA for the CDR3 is TGTGCCAGCAGCTTGGCCTTAGCGGGAGTTGGTCTAGATACGCAGTATTTT. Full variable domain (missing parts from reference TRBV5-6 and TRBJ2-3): DAGVTQSPTHLIKTRGQQVTLRCSPKSGHDTVSWYQQALGQGPQFIFQYYEEEERQRGNFPDRFSGHQFPNYSSELNVNALLLGDSALYLCASSLALAGVGLDTQYFGPGTRLTVL.

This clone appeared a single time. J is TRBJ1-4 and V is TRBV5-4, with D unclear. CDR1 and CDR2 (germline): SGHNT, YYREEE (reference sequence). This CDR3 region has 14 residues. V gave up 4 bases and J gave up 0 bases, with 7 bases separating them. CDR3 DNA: TGTGCCAGCAGCCCTACTACAACTAATGAAAAACTGTTTTTT. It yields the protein CASSPTTTNEKLFF.

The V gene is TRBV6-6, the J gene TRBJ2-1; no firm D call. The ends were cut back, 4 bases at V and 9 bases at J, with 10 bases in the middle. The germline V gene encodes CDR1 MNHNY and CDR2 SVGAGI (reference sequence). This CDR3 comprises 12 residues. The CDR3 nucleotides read TGTGCCAGCAGTTCCCTTAATCTTGAGCAGTTCTTC. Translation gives CASSSLNLEQFF.

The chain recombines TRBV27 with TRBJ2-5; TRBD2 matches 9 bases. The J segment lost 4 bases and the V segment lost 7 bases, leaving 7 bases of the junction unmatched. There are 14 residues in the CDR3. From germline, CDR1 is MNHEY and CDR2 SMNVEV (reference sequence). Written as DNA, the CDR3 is TGTGCCAGCACCGCGGGAGGGAATGGAGAGACCCAGTACTTC. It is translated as CASTAGGNGETQYF.

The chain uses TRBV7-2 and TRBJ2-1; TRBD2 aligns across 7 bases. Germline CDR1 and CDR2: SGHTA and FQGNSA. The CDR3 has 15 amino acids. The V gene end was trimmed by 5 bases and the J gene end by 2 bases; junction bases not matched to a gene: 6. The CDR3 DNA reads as TGTGCCAGCAGCCCTTCCGGGACTACCTACAATGAGCAGTTCTTC. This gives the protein CASSPSGTTYNEQFF.